Following are 8 T cell receptor beta chains from one sample sequenced in a study of cytomegalovirus exposure and HLA in healthy donors. Use of 60 Vbeta and 13 Jbeta primers characterized the PCR. TCRdb keeps only in-frame clones here, not all; method: immunoSEQ multiplex PCR. The table includes about 140,000 clones, about four fifths detected once. The sequenced sample consisted of PBMCs. These receptors all stem from a male donor in good health and CMV-seropositive.

The J gene is TRBJ2-7, the V gene TRBV7-3; a weak D match, TRBD1 (5 bases). This CDR3 has 13 residues. The V and J ends lost 5 bases and 5 bases respectively, with 13 bases between them. The V gene's germline CDR1 is SGHTA and CDR2 FQGTGA. The CDR3 protein is CASSHDSFHEQYF. The DNA of the CDR3 is TGTGCCAGCAGCCACGACAGTTTCCACGAGCAGTACTTC.

The genes are TRBV5-4 and TRBJ1-1; no reliable D call. Germline assignment: CDR1 SGHNT and CDR2 YYREEE (reference sequence). The CDR3 runs 17 residues. Trimming removed 0 bases from V and 1 base from J, with 16 bases in between. CDR3 nucleotide sequence: TGTGCCAGCAGCTTGGGATTTGCGCTAGGAGGGAACACTGAAGCTTTCTTT. Protein: CASSLGFALGGNTEAFF. The full variable domain, rest sourced from reference TRBV5-4 and TRBJ1-1, is ETGVTQSPTHLIKTRGQQVTLRCSSQSGHNTVSWYQQALGQGPQFIFQYYREEENGRGNFPPRFSGLQFPNYSSELNVNALELDDSALYLCASSLGFALGGNTEAFFGQGTRLTVV.

This chain links TRBV19 with TRBJ1-5; TRBD1 matches at 7 bases. This CDR3 has 17 amino acids. CDR1 LNHDA and CDR2 SQIVND come from the germline V gene (reference sequence). V was pared by 5 bases and J by 1 base, with 11 bases of the junction left unmatched. Here the CDR3 reads CASSPFSDRVSNQPQHF. CDR3 coding DNA: TGTGCCAGTAGTCCATTCTCTGACAGGGTGAGCAATCAGCCCCAGCATTTT.

In this sample, this clone turned up once. This chain connects TRBV30 to TRBJ1-6, with D possibly matching TRBD1 (5 bases). The CDR3 consists of 13 residues. The V and J ends lost 4 bases and 6 bases respectively, with 10 bases between them. In germline, CDR1 is GTSNPN, CDR2 SVGIG (reference sequence). This CDR3 is CAWTHQGNSPLHF. CDR3 sequence (DNA): TGTGCCTGGACCCACCAGGGTAATTCACCCCTCCACTTT. The full variable domain, in which reference TRBV30 and TRBJ1-6 provide the parts outside the CDR3, is SQTIHQWPATLVQPVGSPLSLECTVEGTSNPNLYWYRQAAGRGLQLLFYSVGIGQISSEVPQNLSASRPQDRQFILSSKKLLLSDSGFYLCAWTHQGNSPLHFGNGTRLTVT.

The chain uses TRBV6-5 and TRBJ2-1, with 8 bases that match TRBD1. Per germline, CDR1 MNHEY and CDR2 SVGAGI. With 4 bases clipped from V and 3 bases from J, the junction kept 5 bases outside the gene matches. The CDR3 is made up of 15 amino acids. DNA of the CDR3: TGTGCCAGCAGTTGGACAGGGCAGAACTACAATGAGCAGTTCTTC. Residues: CASSWTGQNYNEQFF.

V and J are TRBV9 and TRBJ2-1, with 11 bases identical to TRBD2. Looked up from germline, CDR1 is SGDLS and CDR2 is YYNGEE. V was pared by 3 bases and J by 6 bases, with 5 bases of the junction left unmatched. This CDR3 contains 15 residues. This CDR3 reads CASSDPSGGFNEQFF. The CDR3 DNA is TGTGCCAGCAGCGACCCTAGCGGGGGGTTCAATGAGCAGTTCTTC. The full variable domain, rest sourced from reference TRBV9 and TRBJ2-1, is DSGVTQTPKHLITATGQRVTLRCSPRSGDLSVYWYQQSLDQGLQFLIQYYNGEERAKGNILERFSAQQFPDLHSELNLSSLELGDSALYFCASSDPSGGFNEQFFGPGTRLTVL.

This clone was recorded a few times. The chain recombines TRBV9 with TRBJ2-3; 7 bases fit TRBD1. Germline values: CDR1 SGDLS, CDR2 YYNGEE. This CDR3 comprises 15 residues. J gave up 2 bases and V 4 bases, and 7 bases lay outside the gene matches. The CDR3 region is CASSFTGDPTDTQYF. The CDR3 DNA follows: TGTGCCAGCAGCTTTACAGGGGACCCCACAGATACGCAGTATTTT.

The V gene is TRBV19, the J gene TRBJ2-4, with D perhaps TRBD1 (7 bases). CDR3 length: 16 amino acids. V was pared by 4 bases and J by 4 bases, with 17 bases between. CDR1 is LNHDA, CDR2 SQIVND, per germline (reference sequence). CDR3 sequence (DNA): TGTGCCAGTAGTACGGAGGGGCACAGGGGTAAAAACATTCAGTACTTC. Protein product: CASSTEGHRGKNIQYF.